A single sample is the source of the 28 T cell receptor beta chains below, sequenced in a study of shared clonotypes between healthy human individuals. Generated by immunoSEQ multiplex PCR, the TCRdb table keeps only in-frame clones and is missing some. The table has 190,000 or so clones, 90% to 95% seen once; the top ten hold around 0.067%. Sequencing was carried out using naive CD4+ T cells sorted from blood. Subset specified: CD45RA+ positively selected. The receptors originated from a woman aged 25 to 39 in good health.

This rearrangement joins TRBV7-2 to TRBJ1-5; D unresolved. Germline V gene lookup returns CDR1 SGHTA and CDR2 FQGNSA. The germline V and J ends were trimmed by 2 bases and 4 bases, with 9 bases remaining between them. There are 14 residues in the CDR3. The CDR3 loop is CASSLNTDNQPQHF. The CDR3 DNA reads TGTGCCAGCAGCTTAAATACGGATAATCAGCCCCAGCATTTT.

V usage is TRBV18 and J usage is TRBJ2-5; weak D call: TRBD2 (5 bases). The DNA end lines up better with TRBJ2-7; the J call may be wrong. The CDR3 spans 14 residues. The germline CDR1 and CDR2 sequences are KGHSH and LQKENI. As DNA, the CDR3 is TGTGCCAGCTCACCGAGGACTGAGACCTACGAGCAGTACTTC. This translates into CASSPRTETYEQYF.

J is TRBJ2-5 and V is TRBV4-1, with 12 bases that match TRBD2. The V gene end was trimmed by 4 bases and the J gene end by 0 bases; junction bases not matched to a gene: 3. CDR3 size: 16 residues. Germline CDR1 MGHRA, CDR2 YSYEKL. The CDR3 DNA reads as TGCGCCAGCAGCCGCCGACTAGCGGGGGACCAAGAGACCCAGTACTTC. This codes for CASSRRLAGDQETQYF.

The table lists this clone with a count of one. The rearrangement joins TRBV28 to TRBJ2-5, with 7 nucleotides matching TRBD1. In germline, CDR1 is MDHEN, CDR2 SYDVKM. V shed 7 bases and J 5 bases; nucleotides not matched to a gene: 16. CDR3 length: 16 amino acids. DNA of the CDR3: TGTGCCAGCACCCTAGGGGGCAGGGGAATCCTGGAGACCCAGTACTTC. Its translation is CASTLGGRGILETQYF.

The V call is TRBV7-2, the J call TRBJ2-5; 7 bases fit TRBD1. The CDR3 covers 15 residues. Germline-derived CDR1 and CDR2 are SGHTA and FQGNSA. With 1 base clipped from V and 4 bases from J, the junction kept 6 bases outside the gene matches. The CDR3 DNA reads as TGTGCCAGCAGCTTAGGCGACAGGGTGCTAGAGACCCAGTACTTC. As protein: CASSLGDRVLETQYF.

This chain links TRBV19 with TRBJ2-5; D gene ambiguous. Germline values: CDR1 LNHDA, CDR2 SQIVND (reference sequence). The V end was cut by 5 bases, the J end by 4 bases, with 5 bases between. The CDR3 length is 11 residues. The CDR3 DNA follows: TGTGCCAGTAGTTTGGGAGAGACCCAGTACTTC. This sequence encodes CASSLGETQYF. Combining the CDR3 with reference TRBV19 and TRBJ2-5 gives the whole variable domain DGGITQSPKYLFRKEGQNVTLSCEQNLNHDAMYWYRQDPGQGLRLIYYSQIVNDFQKGDIAEGYSVSREKKESFPLTVTSAQKNPTAFYLCASSLGETQYFGPGTRLLVL.

This sequence joins TRBV28 and TRBJ2-3; no firm D call. The CDR3 is 16 amino acids. Per germline, CDR1 MDHEN and CDR2 SYDVKM. The V gene lost 1 base and the J gene lost 6 bases, with 17 bases spanning the gap. This chain's CDR3 is CASSLSPVTRADTQYF. The CDR3 DNA sequence: TGTGCCAGCAGTTTATCCCCTGTGACAAGAGCGGATACGCAGTATTTT. The whole variable domain, filled in from reference TRBV28 and TRBJ2-3, reads DVKVTQSSRYLVKRTGEKVFLECVQDMDHENMFWYRQDPGLGLRLIYFSYDVKMKEKGDIPEGYSVSREKKERFSLILESASTNQTSMYLCASSLSPVTRADTQYFGPGTRLTVL.

The chain combines TRBV2 with TRBJ1-5, with TRBD1 identical over 7 bases. Germline lookup yields CDR1 SNHLY and CDR2 FYNNEI. The CDR3 sequence is 15 residues long. V gave up 0 bases and J gave up 6 bases; unmatched junction bases: 5. In DNA form, the CDR3 reads TGTGCCAGCAGTGAAGCCGACAGGGTGAGTCAGCCCCAGCATTTT. Encoded protein: CASSEADRVSQPQHF.

V is TRBV7-3 and J is TRBJ1-3, with D tentatively TRBD1 (5 bases). CDR1 is SGHTA and CDR2 is FQGTGA in the germline V gene. V gave up 4 bases and J gave up 0 bases, with 10 bases separating them. The CDR3 contains 15 residues. The CDR3 is CASSSGPSSGNTIYF. The CDR3 nucleotides read TGTGCCAGCAGCTCGGGACCGTCCTCTGGAAACACCATATATTTT.

This chain links TRBV7-2 with TRBJ1-2; D gene ambiguous. V was pared by 5 bases and J by 2 bases, with 12 bases between. The CDR3 has 14 residues. The germline V gene encodes CDR1 SGHTA and CDR2 FQGNSA. CDR3 amino acids: CASSGGSLNYGYTF. The CDR3 DNA is TGTGCCAGCAGCGGCGGGAGCCTGAACTATGGCTACACCTTC.

V and J are TRBV27 and TRBJ2-5, with no clear D. The J call is uncertain, as TRBJ2-7 better fits the DNA end. Germline lookup yields CDR1 MNHEY and CDR2 SMNVEV (reference sequence). The CDR3 sequence is 13 residues long. The CDR3 region has the DNA TGTGCCAGCATGAGTCAAAGCTCCTACGAGCAGTACTTC. Encoded protein: CASMSQSSYEQYF.

This chain joins TRBV28 and TRBJ1-5; no definite D call. The CDR3 covers 14 residues. V was clipped by 5 bases and J by 3 bases, with 11 bases between them. Germline assignment: CDR1 MDHEN and CDR2 SYDVKM. The CDR3 sequence is CASSGPLLNQPQHF. The CDR3 DNA sequence: TGTGCCAGCAGTGGGCCGCTCCTCAATCAGCCCCAGCATTTT.

The chain recombines TRBV11-2 with TRBJ2-1; 9 bases are shared with TRBD2. J gave up 5 bases and V 1 base, and 0 bases lay outside the gene matches. Germline lookup yields CDR1 SGHAT and CDR2 FQNNGV. This CDR3 spans 14 amino acids. CDR3 DNA sequence: TGTGCCAGCAGCTTAGGACTAGCGGACAATGAGCAGTTCTTC. It yields the protein CASSLGLADNEQFF.

This clone was found once. J is TRBJ1-4 and V is TRBV5-1, with D perhaps TRBD1 (6 bases). This CDR3 spans 14 amino acids. Germline V gives CDR1 SGHRS, CDR2 YFSETQ. Trimming shortened V by 4 bases and J by 7 bases, and 14 bases separated the two germline ends. The CDR3 sequence: CASSLQGEGEKLFF. The DNA for the CDR3 is TGCGCCAGCAGCCTACAGGGAGAAGGTGAAAAACTGTTTTTT.

The chain uses TRBV25-1 and TRBJ2-7; D gene uncertain. This CDR3 spans 13 amino acids. V gave up 2 bases and J gave up 2 bases, with 7 bases separating them. CDR1 and CDR2 (germline): MGHDK, SYGVNS. CDR3 sequence: CASSEDGPYEQYF. The CDR3 DNA follows: TGTGCCAGCAGTGAAGATGGTCCCTACGAGCAGTACTTC.

This chain links TRBV5-1 with TRBJ2-1; 12 bases align to TRBD2. This CDR3 is 16 amino acids long. Germline assignment: CDR1 SGHRS and CDR2 YFSETQ. J was trimmed by 7 bases and V by 4 bases; bases with no gene match: 9. The CDR3 sequence: CASSLGLAGQINEQFF. The CDR3 nucleotides are TGCGCCAGCAGCCTGGGACTAGCGGGCCAAATAAATGAGCAGTTCTTC.

The chain couples TRBV28 to TRBJ2-7; D gene uncertain. Germline lookup yields CDR1 MDHEN and CDR2 SYDVKM. There are 15 residues in the CDR3. Trimming left V 2 bases short and J 3 bases short, with 14 bases between. CDR3 in amino acids: CASSLNGRVNYEQYF. The CDR3 nucleotides are TGTGCCAGCAGTTTAAATGGCAGAGTTAACTACGAGCAGTACTTC. Looking up the rest from reference TRBV28 and TRBJ2-7 gives the full variable domain: DVKVTQSSRYLVKRTGEKVFLECVQDMDHENMFWYRQDPGLGLRLIYFSYDVKMKEKGDIPEGYSVSREKKERFSLILESASTNQTSMYLCASSLNGRVNYEQYFGPGTRLTVT.

V is TRBV2 and J is TRBJ1-2; D not resolved. The CDR3 has 12 amino acids. V lost 0 bases to trimming and J lost 4 bases, with 3 bases between them. CDR1 and CDR2 (germline): SNHLY, FYNNEI. CDR3 DNA sequence: TGTGCCAGCAGTGAAGCCCGCTATGGCTACACCTTC. Translating gives CASSEARYGYTF. The complete variable domain, with remaining parts taken from reference TRBV2 and TRBJ1-2, reads EPEVTQTPSHQVTQMGQEVILRCVPISNHLYFYWYRQILGQKVEFLVSFYNNEISEKSEIFDDQFSVERPDGSNFTLKIRSTKLEDSAMYFCASSEARYGYTFGSGTRLTVV.

The gene calls are TRBV28 and TRBJ2-7, with D perhaps matching TRBD2 (6 bases). Germline CDR1 and CDR2: MDHEN and SYDVKM. The CDR3 consists of 17 residues. Trimming pared 0 bases from V and 2 bases from J, leaving 17 bases between. In nucleotides, the CDR3 is TGTGCCAGCAGTTTATGGCACCCGGGGGAGGATGCCTACGAGCAGTACTTC. Its protein is CASSLWHPGEDAYEQYF.

This clone came up once. The gene calls are TRBV7-7 and TRBJ2-2; TRBD2 matches at 7 bases. Germline V gene data show CDR1 as SSHAT and CDR2 as FNYEAQ (reference sequence). The junction had 7 bases not matched to a gene; V was cut back by 5 bases and J by 1 base. The CDR3 runs to 16 residues. Here the CDR3 DNA reads TGTGCCAGCAGCCCAGGCCCTAGCGGGAACACCGGGGAGCTGTTTTTT. Amino acids: CASSPGPSGNTGELFF.

The V call is TRBV7-3, the J call TRBJ2-7, with D hard to call. V dropped 0 bases and J dropped 0 bases, with 6 bases sitting between them. Germline CDR1 and CDR2: SGHTA and FQGTGA. This CDR3 has 14 amino acids. The CDR3 DNA reads TGTGCCAGCAGCTTAACGGGTAGCTCCTACGAGCAGTACTTC. Protein: CASSLTGSSYEQYF. Supplemented by reference TRBV7-3 and TRBJ2-7, the full variable domain reads GAGVSQTPSNKVTEKGKYVELRCDPISGHTALYWYRQSLGQGPEFLIYFQGTGAADDSGLPNDRFFAVRPEGSVSTLKIQRTERGDSAVYLCASSLTGSSYEQYFGPGTRLTVT.

The CDR3 region has the DNA TGTGCCAGCAGCGAACCCTCCGGGACAGGGGGCTTCTGGTTGAACACTGAAGCTTTCTTT. This encodes CASSEPSGTGGFWLNTEAFF. This rearrangement joins TRBV7-8 to TRBJ1-1; 12 nucleotides match TRBD1. After removal of 5 bases from V and 0 bases from J, the junction contained 16 bases not matched to a gene. The CDR3 has 20 amino acids. In germline, CDR1 is SGHVS, CDR2 FQNEAQ.

The V call is TRBV29-1, the J call TRBJ1-4, with 8 bases lining up with TRBD1. The CDR3 is 13 amino acids. Germline V CDR1 and CDR2: SQVTM, ANQGSEA. The ends lost 0 bases at V and 8 bases at J; junction bases unmatched: 2. The CDR3 region has the DNA TGCAGCGTTGAAGAGAGGGACAGGGAAAAACTGTTTTTT. It specifies CSVEERDREKLFF.

J is TRBJ2-5 and V is TRBV5-1, with a weak D call TRBD2 (6 bases). Trimming cost V 6 bases and J 5 bases, with 20 bases left between them. The CDR3 runs to 15 residues. CDR1 and CDR2 from the germline V gene are SGHRS and YFSETQ. CDR3 loop: CASKAGGGRRETQYF. In DNA form, the CDR3 reads TGCGCCAGCAAGGCTGGGGGAGGAAGGAGGGAGACCCAGTACTTC. Supplemented by reference TRBV5-1 and TRBJ2-5, the full variable domain reads KAGVTQTPRYLIKTRGQQVTLSCSPISGHRSVSWYQQTPGQGLQFLFEYFSETQRNKGNFPGRFSGRQFSNSRSEMNVSTLELGDSALYLCASKAGGGRRETQYFGPGTRLLVL.

A single count supports this clone. The chain uses TRBV18 and TRBJ2-7; TRBD2 aligns across 9 bases. Germline V gene data show CDR1 as KGHSH and CDR2 as LQKENI. The CDR3 consists of 14 residues. With V trimmed by 2 bases and J by 4 bases, 3 bases remained unmatched. CDR3 nucleotide sequence: TGTGCCAGCTCACCAAGGACTAGCGAATACGAGCAGTACTTC. Translated, it gives CASSPRTSEYEQYF.

This chain connects TRBV29-1 to TRBJ2-7, with a possible D match to TRBD2 (5 bases). The germline V gene encodes CDR1 SQVTM and CDR2 ANQGSEA. The CDR3 loop spans 12 amino acids. Trimming removed 4 bases from V and 5 bases from J, with 12 bases in between. CDR3 in amino acids: CSVVGGSHEQYF. The CDR3 coding sequence is TGCAGCGTTGTAGGAGGCAGTCACGAGCAGTACTTC.

The V gene is TRBV15, the J gene TRBJ2-7; tentatively, D is TRBD1 (5 bases). The V and J ends lost 4 bases and 3 bases respectively, with 10 bases between them. Germline values: CDR1 LNHNV, CDR2 YYDKDF (reference sequence). This CDR3 is built from 13 residues. The CDR3 is CATSTSRGYEQYF. CDR3 coding DNA: TGTGCCACCAGCACTTCTAGGGGCTACGAGCAGTACTTC. Based on the CDR3 plus reference TRBV15 and TRBJ2-7, the full variable domain is DAMVIQNPRYQVTQFGKPVTLSCSQTLNHNVMYWYQQKSSQAPKLLFHYYDKDFNNEADTPDNFQSRRPNTSFCFLDIRSPGLGDTAMYLCATSTSRGYEQYFGPGTRLTVT.

The genes are TRBV5-4 and TRBJ2-7, with D perhaps TRBD1 or TRBD2 (5 bases each). The CDR3 consists of 14 residues. V lost 3 bases, J lost 3 bases, and 13 bases lay in between. Germline assignment: CDR1 SGHNT and CDR2 YYREEE (reference sequence). Here the CDR3 DNA reads TGTGCCAGCAGCTCCCCGGGGACCCACTACGAGCAGTACTTC. It encodes CASSSPGTHYEQYF. The full variable domain, its missing parts supplied by reference TRBV5-4 and TRBJ2-7, is ETGVTQSPTHLIKTRGQQVTLRCSSQSGHNTVSWYQQALGQGPQFIFQYYREEENGRGNFPPRFSGLQFPNYSSELNVNALELDDSALYLCASSSPGTHYEQYFGPGTRLTVT.